This T cell receptor (beta chain) was profiled in a study of T cells after yellow fever vaccination. Trimming pared 5 bases from V and 4 bases from J, leaving 10 bases between. The CDR3 is 13 residues long. CDR1 is SEHNR, CDR2 FQNEAQ, per germline (reference sequence). TCRdb re-analysed the 5' RACE reads in MiXCR, keeping a single row per CDR3 protein. The sample records some 350,000 distinct CDR3 sequences, approximately 3.9% being singletons. The sample holds many counts of this clonotype. Its antigen is unknown. Study-level results: Primary-vaccination clones mostly resurfaced post-booster (96% CD4, 75% to 90% CD8).

This clonotype was sampled from a man aged 18 to 29 who received the YFV17D yellow fever vaccine. Sample: PBMCs, taken 5 days after the yellow fever booster vaccination. The chain uses TRBV7-9 and TRBJ2-3; tentatively, D is TRBD1 or TRBD2 (5 bases each). The CDR3 DNA reads as TGTGCCAGCAGCCGGGACCTCGCAGATACGCAGTATTTT. Translation: CASSRDLADTQYF.